Presented here are 6 T cell receptor beta chains from one specimen sequenced in a study of blood T cell repertoires in COVID-19. Sequenced by immunoSEQ multiplex PCR; TCRdb stores in-frame clones only, minus some. The table records hundreds of thousands of clones, more than 60% of them present only once. Sequencing used peripheral blood. The source is a woman aged 40 to 55 with active or convalescent COVID-19.

The V gene is TRBV19, the J gene TRBJ2-5; D is possibly TRBD2 (6 bases). Looked up from germline, CDR1 is LNHDA and CDR2 is SQIVND (reference sequence). Trimming took off 2 bases at V and 3 bases at J, with 7 bases between the two ends. CDR3 size: 13 residues. The CDR3, as DNA: TGTGCCAGTAGTATAACGGGGGAAGAGACCCAGTACTTC. Its translation is CASSITGEETQYF.

This clone was seen only a few times. The chain recombines TRBV10-2 with TRBJ2-3; 8 bases line up with TRBD2. Germline V lookup: CDR1 WSHSY, CDR2 SAAADI. There are 15 residues in the CDR3. V dropped 1 base and J dropped 7; count of bases not matched to a gene: 7. DNA of the CDR3: TGCGCCAGCAGTGAGTTGGCGGGGGGCACCCATACGCAGTATTTT. Protein product: CASSELAGGTHTQYF.

This clone was detected ten times or more. This chain joins TRBV21-1 and TRBJ1-2. TRBV21-1 is a known pseudogene. The CDR3 totals 15 residues. CDR3 protein: CASSSTPQRNYGYTF. In nucleotides, the CDR3 is TGTGCCAGCAGCTCAACGCCCCAGCGGAACTATGGCTACACCTTC.

The chain uses TRBV4-1 and TRBJ1-2, with TRBD1 matching over 12 bases. Germline CDR1 reads MGHRA; CDR2 reads YSYEKL. Trimming cost V 4 bases and J 8 bases; bases outside gene matches: 5. CDR3 length: 14 amino acids. The CDR3 reads CASSPGQGARGYTF. CDR3 sequence (DNA): TGCGCCAGCAGCCCGGGACAGGGGGCTAGGGGCTACACCTTC.

This chain uses TRBV5-5 with TRBJ2-2; no clear D gene. The CDR3 extends over 16 amino acids. The germline V and J ends were trimmed by 0 bases and 3 bases, with 12 bases remaining between them. Germline lookup yields CDR1 SGHKS and CDR2 YYEKEE (reference sequence). CDR3 coding DNA: TGTGCCAGCAGCTTGGCCTTTGTTAGTGACACCGGGGAGCTGTTTTTT. It specifies CASSLAFVSDTGELFF. Looking up the rest from reference TRBV5-5 and TRBJ2-2 gives the full variable domain: DAGVTQSPTHLIKTRGQQVTLRCSPISGHKSVSWYQQVLGQGPQFIFQYYEKEERGRGNFPDRFSARQFPNYSSELNVNALLLGDSALYLCASSLAFVSDTGELFFGEGSRLTVL.

Here the CDR3 DNA reads TGTGCCAGCAGCCCTATGCTGTACCAAGAGACCCAGTACTTC. Its protein product is CASSPMLYQETQYF. The rearrangement joins TRBV7-2 to TRBJ2-5; no clear D gene. Trimming took off 5 bases at V and 0 bases at J, with 10 bases between the two ends. This CDR3 region has 14 residues. Germline loops: CDR1 SGHTA, CDR2 FQGNSA.